The 18 T cell receptor beta chains presented below share a single source sample, sequenced in a study of T cell changes during pregnancy in multiple sclerosis. Profiled with immunoSEQ multiplex PCR; TCRdb holds only in-frame clones, not every one. The repertoire consists of 100,000 to 130,000 clones, with roughly 90% occurring once and the leading ten covering just under 0.8%. Sample: peripheral blood, taken in the third trimester of pregnancy. The receptor set was obtained from a female donor in good health, enrolled as a control in a pregnancy study.

The chain employs TRBV6-1 and TRBJ1-2, with 9 bases matching TRBD1. The V and J ends lost 3 bases and 1 base, in that order; junction bases with no gene match: 6. Germline loops: CDR1 MNHNS, CDR2 SASEGT. The CDR3 is 16 residues long. CDR3 amino acids: CASSDRPDRGNYGYTF. In nucleotides, the CDR3 is TGTGCCAGCAGTGACCGACCGGACAGGGGTAACTATGGCTACACCTTC.

The chain carries TRBV29-1 and TRBJ2-4, with D possibly matching TRBD2 (6 bases). Germline V gene lookup returns CDR1 SQVTM and CDR2 ANQGSEA. The CDR3 sequence is 14 residues long. Trimming took 7 bases from V and 2 from J, leaving 15 bases between them. CDR3 DNA sequence: TGCAGCGGGCACACCGGGAGAACCAAAAACATTCAGTACTTC. Protein product: CSGHTGRTKNIQYF.

This chain links TRBV5-1 with TRBJ2-3; D perhaps matches TRBD1 (6 bases). Looked up from germline, CDR1 is SGHRS and CDR2 is YFSETQ. There are 15 residues in the CDR3. V was clipped by 4 bases and J by 0 bases, with 12 bases between them. The DNA of the CDR3 is TGCGCCAGCAGCCCGGACAGAGTTAGCACAGATACGCAGTATTTT. Protein sequence: CASSPDRVSTDTQYF.

V gene TRBV7-9 combines with J gene TRBJ1-5; D is unresolved. CDR3 length equals 13 residues. The germline V and J ends were trimmed by 4 bases and 2 bases, with 6 bases remaining between them. Germline V lookup: CDR1 SEHNR, CDR2 FQNEAQ (reference sequence). The CDR3: CASSYGGNQPQHF. The CDR3 DNA reads as TGTGCCAGCAGCTACGGAGGCAATCAGCCCCAGCATTTT.

Remarks on this clone: A read error may account for a junction end that differs from germline. The chain combines TRBV11-1 with TRBJ2-5, with TRBD1 matching over 10 bases. CDR1 is SGHAT and CDR2 is FQDESV in the germline V gene (reference sequence). This CDR3 is 16 amino acids long. The CDR3 sequence: CASTLPGQGIGETQYF. DNA for the CDR3: TGTGCCAGCACCTTACCGGGACAGGGGATTGGAGAGACCCAGTACTTC.

This rearrangement joins TRBV6-5 to TRBJ2-5, with 7 bases matching TRBD1. In germline, CDR1 is MNHEY, CDR2 SVGAGI. The V and J ends lost 4 bases and 1 base, in that order; junction bases with no gene match: 3. This CDR3 spans 14 amino acids. The CDR3 loop reads CASSSNRGQETQYF. The DNA of the CDR3 is TGTGCCAGCAGTTCTAACAGGGGCCAAGAGACCCAGTACTTC.

The V call is TRBV6-1, the J call TRBJ1-3; the D is unclear. CDR1 is MNHNS, CDR2 SASEGT, per germline. The length of the CDR3 is 14 residues. The germline V and J ends were trimmed by 5 bases and 0 bases, with 8 bases remaining between them. The CDR3 bases are TGTGCCAGCAGTAGAGGAAGCTCTGGAAACACCATATATTTT. The encoded protein is CASSRGSSGNTIYF.

The chain uses TRBV10-3 and TRBJ2-4, with 10 bases aligning to TRBD1. CDR1 ENHRY and CDR2 SYGVKD come from the germline V gene. The trim removed 10 bases at V and 0 bases at J, leaving 3 bases unmatched. There are 14 residues in the CDR3. The CDR3 spells CATGQGEAKNIQYF. As DNA, the CDR3 is TGTGCCACCGGACAGGGGGAAGCCAAAAACATTCAGTACTTC.

The chain uses TRBV6-5 and TRBJ1-2; TRBD1 might be the D (6 bases). Germline lookup yields CDR1 MNHEY and CDR2 SVGAGI. This CDR3 spans 14 amino acids. V was trimmed by 6 bases and J by 5 bases, leaving 16 bases between them. The CDR3 here is CASRLTGPEYGYTF. As DNA, the CDR3 is TGTGCCAGCAGGCTAACAGGGCCCGAGTATGGCTACACCTTC.

The chain has TRBV2 and TRBJ1-4; D unclear. CDR1 is SNHLY, CDR2 FYNNEI, per germline. This CDR3 spans 14 amino acids. Trimming took 4 bases from V and 8 from J, leaving 14 bases between them. The CDR3 sequence: CASSVTAPREKLFF. CDR3 DNA sequence: TGTGCCAGCAGTGTAACAGCCCCAAGAGAAAAACTGTTTTTT.

The rearrangement uses TRBV2 and TRBJ1-3; tentative D call: TRBD1 (6 bases). The CDR3 runs to 15 residues. Germline values: CDR1 SNHLY, CDR2 FYNNEI. V shed 6 bases and J shed 4 bases, with 16 bases lying between them. CDR3 nucleotide sequence: TGTGCCAGCAGCGTGGACAGTGTGTCGGGAAACACCATATATTTT. Translated, it gives CASSVDSVSGNTIYF.

CDR3 loop: CASSPEASGSSYNEQFF. The CDR3 nucleotides read TGCGCCAGCAGCCCGGAGGCTAGCGGGAGCTCCTACAATGAGCAGTTCTTC. The chain joins TRBV5-1 to TRBJ2-1, with TRBD2 matching over 10 bases. This CDR3 comprises 17 residues. The germline V gene has CDR1 SGHRS and CDR2 YFSETQ. V shed 4 bases and J 0 bases; nucleotides not matched to a gene: 7.

This chain joins TRBV5-6 and TRBJ1-2, with D possibly matching TRBD1 (6 bases). This CDR3 spans 15 amino acids. The germline V and J ends were trimmed by 5 bases and 3 bases, with 17 bases remaining between them. Germline lookup yields CDR1 SGHDT and CDR2 YYEEEE. In DNA, the CDR3 is TGTGCCAGCAGTCCTAGGGCTCAGGGGTACTATGGCTACACCTTC. Its protein is CASSPRAQGYYGYTF.

The chain carries TRBV9 and TRBJ1-6, with 9 bases identical to TRBD1. Germline trimming cut 4 bases from V and 9 bases from J; bases unmatched to any gene: 5. Germline V gene data show CDR1 as SGDLS and CDR2 as YYNGEE. This CDR3 has 14 amino acids. CDR3 loop: CASSPQGASSPLHF. CDR3 nucleotides: TGTGCCAGCAGCCCACAGGGGGCGAGTTCACCCCTCCACTTT.

The rearrangement links TRBV15 to TRBJ2-3; 7 bases agree with TRBD2. V lost 1 base and J lost 3; bases outside the gene matches: 1. Germline CDR1 and CDR2: LNHNV and YYDKDF (reference sequence). The CDR3 runs 14 residues. The CDR3 DNA reads as TGTGCCACCAGCAGAGGGCGGGGGACAGATACGCAGTATTTT. Encoded protein: CATSRGRGTDTQYF.

The rearrangement uses TRBV4-2 and TRBJ2-5; 11 positions match TRBD2. The CDR3 is 16 residues long. Germline CDR1 is LGHNA and CDR2 is YNFKEQ. J lost 2 bases, V lost 1 base, and 3 bases had no gene match. CDR3 nucleotide sequence: TGTGCCAGCAGCCAAGGACTAGCGGGGATGCAAGAGACCCAGTACTTC. It encodes CASSQGLAGMQETQYF.

The rearrangement uses TRBV7-9 and TRBJ1-4; 11 bases match TRBD1. The CDR3 is made up of 15 amino acids. Germline V lookup: CDR1 SEHNR, CDR2 FQNEAQ (reference sequence). With V trimmed by 4 bases and J by 5 bases, 3 bases remained unmatched. The CDR3: CASSSGQGANEKLFF. CDR3 DNA: TGTGCCAGCAGCTCAGGACAGGGGGCAAATGAAAAACTGTTTTTT.

The chain employs TRBV5-4 and TRBJ1-3, with D uncertain. V was clipped by 4 bases and J by 0 bases, with 8 bases between them. The CDR3 spans 14 residues. Germline V gene data show CDR1 as SGHNT and CDR2 as YYREEE (reference sequence). DNA for the CDR3: TGTGCCAGCAGCCGCGAGCTCTCTGGAAACACCATATATTTT. It is translated as CASSRELSGNTIYF.